The 24 T cell receptor beta chains reported below all come from one sample, sequenced in a study of T cell repertoires in cytomegalovirus infection. TCRdb itself ran the reads through MiXCR, one entry per CDR3 protein. This sample has around 100,000 distinct CDR3 sequences, with approximately 16% found just once. Sequencing was performed on PBMCs. The source of these receptors is a human donor in good health (CMV status not recorded). Some clones in this sample may be carry-over from other donors' samples.

The chain is built from TRBV20-1 and TRBJ2-1, with no clear D. The germline V gene encodes CDR1 DFQATT and CDR2 SNEGSKA (reference sequence). This CDR3 has 16 residues. V lost 2 bases, J lost 3 bases, and 17 bases lay in between. As DNA, the CDR3 is TGCAGTGCTAGATCGTTACTTAGAGGACGCTACAATGAGCAGTTCTTC. It is translated as CSARSLLRGRYNEQFF.

This clonotype showed up just a few times. The J gene is TRBJ1-2, the V gene TRBV7-1; D is perhaps TRBD1 (5 bases). TRBV7-1 is filed as an ORF, its function uncertain. Between the trimmed V and J ends, which lost 7 bases and 6 bases, there was a span of 24 bases. The length of the CDR3 is 16 residues. CDR3 nucleotides: TGTGCCAGCATGGAGGGCCAGGGATTAGGGTATGATGGCTACACCTTC. It encodes CASMEGQGLGYDGYTF.

V gene TRBV19 combines with J gene TRBJ2-1; D uncertain. CDR1 is LNHDA and CDR2 is SQIVND in the germline V gene (reference sequence). V lost 3 bases to trimming and J lost 7 bases, with 13 bases between them. CDR3 size: 14 residues. The CDR3: CASSIVGNRNEQFF. CDR3 nucleotides: TGTGCCAGTAGTATCGTAGGTAACCGGAATGAGCAGTTCTTC.

This clonotype has more than one count but fewer than ten. The chain links TRBV28 to TRBJ1-1; 7 bases align to TRBD1. The J segment lost 5 bases and the V segment lost 1 base, leaving 10 bases of the junction unmatched. This CDR3 is built from 16 residues. Germline assignment: CDR1 MDHEN and CDR2 SYDVKM. CDR3 in amino acids: CASSLSWDRSGTEAFF. CDR3 nucleotides: TGTGCCAGCAGTTTATCATGGGACAGAAGTGGGACTGAAGCTTTCTTT. Filled out from reference TRBV28 and TRBJ1-1, the complete variable domain reads DVKVTQSSRYLVKRTGEKVFLECVQDMDHENMFWYRQDPGLGLRLIYFSYDVKMKEKGDIPEGYSVSREKKERFSLILESASTNQTSMYLCASSLSWDRSGTEAFFGQGTRLTVV.

V usage is TRBV20-1 and J usage is TRBJ2-7; 10 positions agree with TRBD2. Trimming took 8 bases from V and 6 from J; bases not matched to a gene: 16. The CDR3 is made up of 15 amino acids. CDR1 and CDR2 (germline): DFQATT, SNEGSKA (reference sequence). CDR3 loop: CSSSNPGLARGEQYF. The CDR3 DNA reads as TGCAGTTCGTCGAACCCGGGACTAGCGAGGGGCGAGCAGTACTTC.

This clonotype came up many times. This rearrangement joins TRBV7-2 to TRBJ2-3; 7 positions agree with TRBD1. The CDR3 contains 16 residues. V gave up 3 bases and J gave up 4 bases; unmatched junction bases: 10. Per the germline V gene, CDR1 is SGHTA and CDR2 is FQGNSA. Written as DNA, the CDR3 is TGTGCCAGCAGCTTTACAGGGGACCTTCGGGCAGATACGCAGTATTTT. This gives the protein CASSFTGDLRADTQYF.

The chain combines TRBV10-3 with TRBJ1-2; TRBD1 agrees at 8 bases. Germline-derived CDR1 and CDR2 are ENHRY and SYGVKD. CDR3 length equals 16 residues. Trimming removed 2 bases from V and 2 bases from J; junction bases left unmatched: 7. CDR3 DNA: TGTGCCATCAGTGAGCGCGGGACAGGACTAAACTATGGCTACACCTTC. Translating it yields CAISERGTGLNYGYTF.

The chain uses TRBV27 and TRBJ1-2; D gene unclear. The length of the CDR3 is 14 residues. Germline V gene sequence: CDR1 MNHEY, CDR2 SMNVEV (reference sequence). V dropped 6 bases and J dropped 4 bases, with 15 bases sitting between them. The CDR3 region is CASSPGPGGYGYTF. The CDR3 region has the DNA TGTGCCAGCAGCCCAGGACCGGGAGGCTATGGCTACACCTTC.

This clonotype came up many times. V and J are TRBV10-3 and TRBJ2-3; D not certain. V lost 3 bases and J lost 7, with 5 bases in between. Germline V gene lookup returns CDR1 ENHRY and CDR2 SYGVKD. The CDR3 runs to 11 residues. CDR3 bases: TGTGCCATCAGTGATACGAATACGCAGTATTTT. It specifies CAISDTNTQYF.

The rearrangement joins TRBV10-3 to TRBJ1-1; possible D gene TRBD1, 5 bases. The CDR3 contains 13 residues. Germline V CDR1 and CDR2: ENHRY, SYGVKD. V gave up 4 bases and J gave up 0 bases, with 6 bases separating them. The CDR3 nucleotides read TGTGCCATCAGTGGACAGTTGAACACTGAAGCTTTCTTT. This sequence encodes CAISGQLNTEAFF.

The chain has TRBV6-1 and TRBJ1-1; 9 bases match TRBD1. The V gene's germline CDR1 is MNHNS and CDR2 SASEGT. V gave up 8 bases and J gave up 5 bases; unmatched junction bases: 12. CDR3 length equals 15 residues. The CDR3 reads CASGGTGLGRTEAFF. The CDR3 DNA is TGTGCCAGCGGGGGGACAGGGTTAGGGAGGACTGAAGCTTTCTTT.

This clonotype was recorded many times. The chain has TRBV7-8 and TRBJ2-5; D possibly corresponds to TRBD1 (6 bases). Germline CDR1 reads SGHVS; CDR2 reads FQNEAQ. Trimming removed 5 bases at V and 5 bases at J, with 24 bases between. The length of the CDR3 is 17 residues. CDR3 in DNA: TGTGCCAGCAGCGCCACTCGGCACAGGGCGCGCGTCGAGACCCAGTACTTC. Translation gives CASSATRHRARVETQYF.

This clonotype has ten or more counts. The rearrangement uses TRBV12-3 or TRBV12-4 and TRBJ2-1; either TRBD1 or TRBD2 may supply D (5 bases each). The V and J ends lost 7 bases and 4 bases respectively, with 17 bases between them. The CDR3 runs to 15 residues. The CDR3 DNA follows: TGTGCCAGCACCCCGATAAATGGGGGTTACAATGAGCAGTTCTTC. This codes for CASTPINGGYNEQFF.

This clonotype was detected many times. The chain combines TRBV6-6 with TRBJ2-3; D gene uncertain. The CDR3 loop spans 12 amino acids. Trimming pared 6 bases from V and 5 bases from J, leaving 9 bases between. Germline assignment: CDR1 MNHNY and CDR2 SVGAGI (reference sequence). In nucleotides, the CDR3 is TGTGCCAGCAGGGGCTCGGGAGATACGCAGTATTTT. It codes for CASRGSGDTQYF.

This clonotype was seen only a few times. The chain employs TRBV11-3 and TRBJ2-1; D gene ambiguous. With 0 bases removed from V and 8 bases from J, the gap between germline ends came to 2 bases. This CDR3 has 11 residues. Germline CDR1 SGHNT, CDR2 YENEEA. The CDR3: CASSLDHEQFF. The CDR3 DNA sequence: TGTGCCAGCAGCTTAGACCATGAGCAGTTCTTC. The full variable domain, in which reference TRBV11-3 and TRBJ2-1 provide the parts outside the CDR3, is EAGVVQSPRYKIIEKKQPVAFWCNPISGHNTLYWYLQNLGQGPELLIRYENEEAVDDSQLPKDRFSAERLKGVDSTLKIQPAELGDSAVYLCASSLDHEQFFGPGTRLTVL.

The chain carries TRBV7-3 and TRBJ1-2; 7 bases map to TRBD1. The CDR3 length is 14 residues. V shed 5 bases, J shed 5 bases, and the junction held 8 bases outside the gene matches. Germline CDR1 and CDR2: SGHTA and FQGTGA. CDR3 in amino acids: CASSMDRTPYGYTF. CDR3 DNA sequence: TGTGCCAGCAGCATGGACAGGACACCATATGGCTACACCTTC.

This clonotype was counted between two and nine times. The chain is built from TRBV7-9 and TRBJ2-1; 7 bases map to TRBD2. Germline V CDR1 and CDR2: SEHNR, FQNEAQ (reference sequence). The CDR3 contains 16 residues. J gave up 2 bases and V 5 bases, and 9 bases lay outside the gene matches. CDR3 bases: TGTGCCAGCAGCCCCTGGGGGGGGGGAGCCTACAATGAGCAGTTCTTC. It encodes CASSPWGGGAYNEQFF.

This CDR3 is CASRRSGGEKLFF. The CDR3 DNA is TGTGCCAGCAGACGGTCTGGTGGGGAAAAACTGTTTTTT. The chain recombines TRBV27 with TRBJ1-4; D unclear. CDR3 length: 13 residues. The V gene's germline CDR1 is MNHEY and CDR2 SMNVEV (reference sequence). Trimming removed 6 bases at V and 8 bases at J, with 13 bases between.

This clonotype was detected ten times or more. The chain has TRBV7-2 and TRBJ2-7; D is possibly TRBD2 (6 bases). Germline CDR1 reads SGHTA; CDR2 reads FQGNSA. This CDR3 contains 14 residues. The V gene lost 5 bases and the J gene lost 6 bases, with 17 bases spanning the gap. The CDR3 bases are TGTGCCAGCAGCCCAGGTCCGGGAGTGGGCGAGCAGTACTTC. This encodes CASSPGPGVGEQYF.

This clonotype was counted at least ten times. This chain links TRBV7-9 with TRBJ2-3; 9 nucleotides align to TRBD1. Germline CDR1 reads SEHNR; CDR2 reads FQNEAQ (reference sequence). CDR3 length: 15 residues. With 5 bases clipped from V and 4 bases from J, the junction kept 7 bases outside the gene matches. The CDR3 sequence is CASSGTGFVADTQYF. DNA of the CDR3: TGTGCCAGCAGCGGGACAGGGTTTGTTGCAGATACGCAGTATTTT. The whole variable domain, remainder taken from reference TRBV7-9 and TRBJ2-3, is DTGVSQNPRHKITKRGQNVTFRCDPISEHNRLYWYRQTLGQGPEFLTYFQNEAQLEKSRLLSDRFSAERPKGSFSTLEIQRTEQGDSAMYLCASSGTGFVADTQYFGPGTRLTVL.

The chain carries TRBV28 and TRBJ2-7, with a tentative D call TRBD1 (6 bases). The CDR3 loop spans 19 amino acids. Germline CDR1 is MDHEN and CDR2 is SYDVKM. V gave up 2 bases and J gave up 3 bases, with 26 bases separating them. CDR3 loop: CASSLPRPSQGPGLYEQYF. The DNA for the CDR3 is TGTGCCAGCAGTTTACCAAGACCATCCCAGGGGCCCGGGCTCTACGAGCAGTACTTC.

This clonotype was recorded many times. The chain links TRBV12-3 or TRBV12-4 to TRBJ1-1; maybe TRBD1 (5 bases). V lost 3 bases to trimming and J lost 5 bases, with 13 bases between them. This CDR3 region has 14 residues. The CDR3 region is CASSFGGFRTEAFF. The CDR3 bases are TGTGCCAGCAGTTTTGGGGGGTTTCGAACTGAAGCTTTCTTT.

The CDR3 DNA is TGTGCCAGCAGCGTCGGGACTAGCGGGGGCTCAGGAGAGACCCAGTACTTC. Protein product: CASSVGTSGGSGETQYF. The rearrangement joins TRBV7-3 to TRBJ2-5, with 14 positions matching TRBD2. This CDR3 spans 17 amino acids. Looked up from germline, CDR1 is SGHTA and CDR2 is FQGTGA. Trimming cost V 5 bases and J 4 bases; bases outside gene matches: 9.

This clonotype was seen repeatedly, ten times or more. The chain recombines TRBV7-9 with TRBJ2-1, with 8 positions matching TRBD1. V lost 5 bases, J lost 8 bases, and 11 bases stayed unmatched. The CDR3 spans 15 residues. Germline CDR1 reads SEHNR; CDR2 reads FQNEAQ (reference sequence). For the CDR3, the DNA is TGTGCCAGCAGCGCCGTGGACAGGGACGCGTATGAGCAGTTCTTC. As protein: CASSAVDRDAYEQFF.